A single sample is the source of the 9 T cell receptor beta chains below, sequenced in a study of blood T cell repertoires in COVID-19. The protocol was immunoSEQ multiplex PCR, while the TCRdb copy is restricted to in-frame clones and leaves out a portion. The data contain 100,000 to 150,000 clones, roughly 90% of them singletons. The specimen was peripheral blood. Receptors originate from a man aged 65-85 years with active COVID-19.

The CDR3 here is CASSSAGAGELFF. The DNA of the CDR3 is TGTGCCAGCAGCTCTGCGGGGGCCGGGGAGCTGTTTTTT. The V call is TRBV7-7, the J call TRBJ2-2, with 7 bases aligning to TRBD2. CDR3 size: 13 residues. Germline lookup yields CDR1 SSHAT and CDR2 FNYEAQ (reference sequence). After removal of 4 bases from V and 6 bases from J, the junction contained 2 bases not matched to a gene.

This clone has just one count. V gene TRBV11-2 combines with J gene TRBJ2-7; the D is unclear. The ends were cut back, 2 bases at V and 3 bases at J, with 5 bases in the middle. The CDR3 extends over 12 amino acids. Per germline, CDR1 SGHAT and CDR2 FQNNGV. The CDR3 nucleotides read TGTGCCAGCAGCTTAAGGAGCTACGAGCAGTACTTC. It encodes CASSLRSYEQYF.

The CDR3 region has the DNA TGTGCCAGCAGTGAACCTAGCGGAACAACAGATACGCAGTATTTT. Its translation: CASSEPSGTTDTQYF. The rearrangement joins TRBV6-1 to TRBJ2-3; 7 bases are a match to TRBD2. This CDR3 is built from 15 residues. Trimming cost V 2 bases and J 3 bases; bases outside gene matches: 5. The germline CDR1 and CDR2 sequences are MNHNS and SASEGT.

The J gene is TRBJ2-4, the V gene TRBV25-1, with D unresolved. The CDR3 consists of 13 residues. CDR1 and CDR2 from the germline V gene are MGHDK and SYGVNS. Trimming took off 1 base at V and 5 bases at J, with 6 bases between the two ends. Here the CDR3 DNA reads TGTGCCAGCAGTGAATGGCAAGAAAACATTCAGTACTTC. Residues: CASSEWQENIQYF.

V usage is TRBV6-5 and J usage is TRBJ2-7; the D gene is possibly TRBD1 (6 bases). This CDR3 is 15 amino acids long. Between the trimmed V and J ends, which lost 6 bases and 2 bases, there was a span of 17 bases. Germline V gives CDR1 MNHEY, CDR2 SVGAGI. CDR3 residues: CASSTLRQATYEQYF. The CDR3 DNA follows: TGTGCCAGCAGCACCCTCCGACAGGCTACCTACGAGCAGTACTTC.

The chain employs TRBV4-1 and TRBJ1-1, with D tentatively TRBD1 (6 bases). V was cut by 4 bases and J by 4 bases, with 10 bases left in between. The CDR3 totals 13 residues. Germline loops: CDR1 MGHRA, CDR2 YSYEKL. Written as DNA, the CDR3 is TGCGCCAGCAGCCCCCTAGGGGGCACTGAAGCTTTCTTT. As protein: CASSPLGGTEAFF.

This chain connects TRBV19 to TRBJ2-7; D is unresolved. With 5 bases removed from V and 5 bases from J, the gap between germline ends came to 7 bases. The germline V gene encodes CDR1 LNHDA and CDR2 SQIVND (reference sequence). CDR3 length equals 11 residues. DNA of the CDR3: TGTGCCAGTAGTTACGCAGACGAGCAGTACTTC. This codes for CASSYADEQYF.

The CDR3 DNA is TGTGCCAGCGGTCGGAGGGGACAGACCAATCAGCCCCAGCATTTT. It translates to CASGRRGQTNQPQHF. The chain recombines TRBV2 with TRBJ1-5, with 7 bases aligning to TRBD1. Trimming at V came to 8 bases and at J to 3 bases, leaving 10 bases not matched to a gene. The V gene's germline CDR1 is SNHLY and CDR2 FYNNEI. The CDR3 consists of 15 residues.

The gene calls are TRBV6-5 and TRBJ1-2; 7 bases map to TRBD1. The CDR3 has 13 residues. Germline CDR1 and CDR2: MNHEY and SVGAGI. J was trimmed by 6 bases and V by 6 bases; bases with no gene match: 7. The CDR3 is CASRLRQGDGYTF. In nucleotides, the CDR3 is TGTGCCAGCAGACTACGACAGGGCGATGGCTACACCTTC.